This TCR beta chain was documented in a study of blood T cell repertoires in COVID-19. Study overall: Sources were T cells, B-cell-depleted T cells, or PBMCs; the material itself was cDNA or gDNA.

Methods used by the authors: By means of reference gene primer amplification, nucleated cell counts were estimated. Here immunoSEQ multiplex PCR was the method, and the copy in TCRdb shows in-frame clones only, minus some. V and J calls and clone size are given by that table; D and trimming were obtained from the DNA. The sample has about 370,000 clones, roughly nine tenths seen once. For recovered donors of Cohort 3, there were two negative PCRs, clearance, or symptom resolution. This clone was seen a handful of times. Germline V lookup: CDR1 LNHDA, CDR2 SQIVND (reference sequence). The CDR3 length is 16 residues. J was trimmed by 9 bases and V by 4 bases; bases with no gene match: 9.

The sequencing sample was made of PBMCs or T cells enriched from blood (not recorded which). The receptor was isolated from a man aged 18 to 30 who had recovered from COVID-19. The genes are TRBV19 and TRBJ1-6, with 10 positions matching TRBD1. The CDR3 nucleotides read TGTGCCAGTAGTACAATGACAGGGGGCCAAGGTTCACCCCTCCACTTT. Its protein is CASSTMTGGQGSPLHF.